This passage covers 19 T cell receptor beta chains from one sample sequenced in a study of blood T cell repertoires in COVID-19. Profiling relied on immunoSEQ multiplex PCR, and the TCRdb table lists in-frame clones only, not all of them. The sample includes under 250,000 clones, 86% of them seen just once. Sequenced sample: peripheral blood. The receptors were sampled from a man over 45 with COVID-19, enrolled during active disease.

The gene calls are TRBV30 and TRBJ2-7; 8 bases match TRBD2. V dropped 0 bases and J dropped 3; count of bases not matched to a gene: 4. Germline V gene sequence: CDR1 GTSNPN, CDR2 SVGIG (reference sequence). There are 14 residues in the CDR3. This chain's CDR3 is CAWSVSGGGYEQYF. CDR3 in DNA: TGTGCCTGGAGTGTAAGCGGGGGCGGCTACGAGCAGTACTTC.

This clone was counted only a few times. The genes are TRBV27 and TRBJ2-2; 10 bases map to TRBD1. CDR1 MNHEY and CDR2 SMNVEV come from the germline V gene (reference sequence). With 6 bases clipped from V and 6 bases from J, the junction kept 4 bases outside the gene matches. The CDR3 loop spans 14 amino acids. The CDR3 here is CASRTGGKAGELFF. Written as DNA, the CDR3 is TGTGCCAGCAGGACAGGGGGCAAAGCCGGGGAGCTGTTTTTT.

V is TRBV10-2 and J is TRBJ1-6; TRBD1 aligns across 12 bases. The CDR3 has 16 amino acids. The germline V gene encodes CDR1 WSHSY and CDR2 SAAADI. J was trimmed by 7 bases and V by 4 bases; bases with no gene match: 5. The CDR3 region is CASSGGTGGWNSPLHF. The CDR3 DNA follows: TGCGCCAGCAGTGGCGGGACAGGGGGCTGGAATTCACCCCTCCACTTT.

V is TRBV2 and J is TRBJ1-2; perhaps TRBD1 as D (5 bases). V lost 1 base to trimming and J lost 4 bases, with 10 bases between them. CDR1 SNHLY and CDR2 FYNNEI come from the germline V gene. There are 14 residues in the CDR3. The CDR3 sequence is CASSEDRGIYGYTF. CDR3 nucleotide sequence: TGTGCCAGCAGTGAAGATAGGGGAATCTATGGCTACACCTTC. Complete variable domain (other parts from reference TRBV2 and TRBJ1-2): EPEVTQTPSHQVTQMGQEVILRCVPISNHLYFYWYRQILGQKVEFLVSFYNNEISEKSEIFDDQFSVERPDGSNFTLKIRSTKLEDSAMYFCASSEDRGIYGYTFGSGTRLTVV.

The V call is TRBV25-1, the J call TRBJ2-2, with TRBD1 matching 8 bases. J was trimmed by 2 bases and V by 10 bases; bases with no gene match: 9. This CDR3 contains 15 residues. Per the germline V gene, CDR1 is MGHDK and CDR2 is SYGVNS. The CDR3 sequence: CAIMDRERNTGELFF. The CDR3 DNA follows: TGTGCCATCATGGACAGGGAAAGAAACACCGGGGAGCTGTTTTTT. The whole variable domain, remainder taken from reference TRBV25-1 and TRBJ2-2, is EADIYQTPRYLVIGTGKKITLECSQTMGHDKMYWYQQDPGMELHLIHYSYGVNSTEKGDLSSESTVSRIRTEHFPLTLESARPSHTSQYLCAIMDRERNTGELFFGEGSRLTVL.

This clone was seen a single time. V and J are TRBV2 and TRBJ2-2; 11 bases align to TRBD2. J gave up 2 bases and V 4 bases, and 6 bases lay outside the gene matches. Germline values: CDR1 SNHLY, CDR2 FYNNEI. This CDR3 spans 17 amino acids. The CDR3 reads CASSAASGGLNTGELFF. CDR3 bases: TGTGCCAGCAGTGCGGCTAGCGGGGGGTTAAACACCGGGGAGCTGTTTTTT.

The chain employs TRBV27 and TRBJ1-5; the D gene is possibly TRBD1 (6 bases). Trimming took off 7 bases at V and 6 bases at J, with 16 bases between the two ends. This CDR3 contains 14 residues. Germline lookup yields CDR1 MNHEY and CDR2 SMNVEV (reference sequence). The CDR3 is CASKQFGGSQPQHF. Written as DNA, the CDR3 is TGTGCCAGCAAGCAGTTTGGGGGCAGTCAGCCCCAGCATTTT.

This rearrangement joins TRBV27 to TRBJ2-3; 7 nucleotides align to TRBD2. V shed 5 bases, J shed 9 bases, and the junction held 5 bases outside the gene matches. The length of the CDR3 is 12 residues. Germline V gives CDR1 MNHEY, CDR2 SMNVEV (reference sequence). In DNA form, the CDR3 reads TGTGCCAGCAGTATCGGACTAGGGACGCAGTATTTT. It yields the protein CASSIGLGTQYF.

The CDR3 loop is CASTSAVGGWYEQYF. In nucleotides, the CDR3 is TGTGCCAGCACATCAGCGGTGGGGGGTTGGTACGAGCAGTACTTC. The chain uses TRBV28 and TRBJ2-7; D possibly corresponds to TRBD2 (6 bases). Germline CDR1 MDHEN, CDR2 SYDVKM. Between the trimmed V and J ends, which lost 7 bases and 4 bases, there was a span of 20 bases. This CDR3 has 15 residues.

This rearrangement joins TRBV5-4 to TRBJ1-1, with 9 nucleotides matching TRBD1. Losses at the gene ends were 4 bases for V and 0 bases for J; bases not matched to a gene: 13. The V gene's germline CDR1 is SGHNT and CDR2 YYREEE (reference sequence). The CDR3 is 18 amino acids. Here the CDR3 DNA reads TGTGCCAGCAGCCCCGCGGGGGTAACAGGGGGCCTGAACACTGAAGCTTTCTTT. Its translation is CASSPAGVTGGLNTEAFF.

This rearrangement joins TRBV30 to TRBJ1-5, with D possibly TRBD1 on 5 matching bases. CDR1 is GTSNPN and CDR2 is SVGIG in the germline V gene (reference sequence). V lost 0 bases and J lost 2, with 11 bases in between. The CDR3 spans 15 residues. As DNA, the CDR3 is TGTGCCTGGAGTGTACGCAGGGTAGGCAATCAGCCCCAGCATTTT. This translates into CAWSVRRVGNQPQHF.

CDR3 residues: CAWSVLGRLGEKLFF. The CDR3 nucleotides read TGTGCCTGGAGTGTACTCGGGAGGTTGGGGGAAAAACTGTTTTTT. V gene TRBV30 combines with J gene TRBJ1-4; D not certain. Trimming shortened V by 0 bases and J by 8 bases, and 16 bases separated the two germline ends. The V gene's germline CDR1 is GTSNPN and CDR2 SVGIG (reference sequence). This CDR3 has 15 amino acids.

The chain recombines TRBV24-1 with TRBJ1-2; D not certain. Germline loops: CDR1 KGHDR, CDR2 SFDVKD. V lost 5 bases and J 8 bases, leaving 14 bases between the germline ends. The CDR3 extends over 13 amino acids. For the CDR3, the DNA is TGTGCCACCAGTGGGGCACCCTCGGGGGGCTACACCTTC. The encoded protein is CATSGAPSGGYTF.

The gene calls are TRBV10-3 and TRBJ1-6, with a possible D match to TRBD1 (5 bases). Per the germline V gene, CDR1 is ENHRY and CDR2 is SYGVKD. V was cut by 4 bases and J by 7 bases, with 11 bases left in between. The CDR3 consists of 14 residues. CDR3 region: CAISAVTENSPLHF. CDR3 DNA sequence: TGTGCCATCAGTGCGGTGACAGAAAATTCACCCCTCCACTTT.

The chain uses TRBV19 and TRBJ1-5; TRBD1 matches at 8 bases. The V and J ends lost 6 bases and 4 bases, in that order; junction bases with no gene match: 8. This CDR3 is 15 amino acids long. Germline V gene data show CDR1 as LNHDA and CDR2 as SQIVND (reference sequence). The CDR3 sequence: CASRRDGTGNQPQHF. CDR3 DNA: TGTGCCAGTAGACGGGATGGGACAGGAAATCAGCCCCAGCATTTT. The whole variable domain, filled in from reference TRBV19 and TRBJ1-5, reads DGGITQSPKYLFRKEGQNVTLSCEQNLNHDAMYWYRQDPGQGLRLIYYSQIVNDFQKGDIAEGYSVSREKKESFPLTVTSAQKNPTAFYLCASRRDGTGNQPQHFGDGTRLSIL.

The DNA for the CDR3 is TGTGCCAGCAGCAAAGGAATGCTACAGGGGCCCTGTAACACCGGGGAGCTGTTTTTT. As protein: CASSKGMLQGPCNTGELFF. This sequence joins TRBV21-1 and TRBJ2-2; the tabulated D call, TRBD1, remains unverified against the DNA. TRBV21-1 corresponds to a pseudogene. The CDR3 covers 19 residues.

V gene TRBV5-1 combines with J gene TRBJ1-3; D unclear. V was pared by 4 bases and J by 4 bases, with 15 bases between. CDR3 length: 15 amino acids. Germline V gene sequence: CDR1 SGHRS, CDR2 YFSETQ. The CDR3 region is CASSDGRVGGNTIYF. The DNA of the CDR3 is TGCGCCAGCAGCGACGGGAGGGTTGGAGGAAACACCATATATTTT.

This clone has just one count. The chain carries TRBV4-2 and TRBJ1-2; D gene uncertain. Germline CDR1 is LGHNA and CDR2 is YNFKEQ. Trimming took off 0 bases at V and 9 bases at J, with 8 bases between the two ends. The CDR3 sequence is 12 residues long. This CDR3 is CASSQERGSYTF. CDR3 nucleotide sequence: TGTGCCAGCAGCCAAGAGCGAGGGAGCTACACCTTC.

The chain combines TRBV7-2 with TRBJ1-6, with a possible D match to TRBD1 (5 bases). This CDR3 is built from 15 residues. The V gene lost 1 base and the J gene lost 9 bases, with 13 bases spanning the gap. Germline loops: CDR1 SGHTA, CDR2 FQGNSA. The CDR3 DNA follows: TGTGCCAGCAGCTTAGATTACTGGACACCTTCACCCCTCCACTTT. Translated, it gives CASSLDYWTPSPLHF. Full variable domain (rest looked up from reference TRBV7-2 and TRBJ1-6): GAGVSQSPSNKVTEKGKDVELRCDPISGHTALYWYRQSLGQGLEFLIYFQGNSAPDKSGLPSDRFSAERTGGSVSTLTIQRTQQEDSAVYLCASSLDYWTPSPLHFGNGTRLTVT.